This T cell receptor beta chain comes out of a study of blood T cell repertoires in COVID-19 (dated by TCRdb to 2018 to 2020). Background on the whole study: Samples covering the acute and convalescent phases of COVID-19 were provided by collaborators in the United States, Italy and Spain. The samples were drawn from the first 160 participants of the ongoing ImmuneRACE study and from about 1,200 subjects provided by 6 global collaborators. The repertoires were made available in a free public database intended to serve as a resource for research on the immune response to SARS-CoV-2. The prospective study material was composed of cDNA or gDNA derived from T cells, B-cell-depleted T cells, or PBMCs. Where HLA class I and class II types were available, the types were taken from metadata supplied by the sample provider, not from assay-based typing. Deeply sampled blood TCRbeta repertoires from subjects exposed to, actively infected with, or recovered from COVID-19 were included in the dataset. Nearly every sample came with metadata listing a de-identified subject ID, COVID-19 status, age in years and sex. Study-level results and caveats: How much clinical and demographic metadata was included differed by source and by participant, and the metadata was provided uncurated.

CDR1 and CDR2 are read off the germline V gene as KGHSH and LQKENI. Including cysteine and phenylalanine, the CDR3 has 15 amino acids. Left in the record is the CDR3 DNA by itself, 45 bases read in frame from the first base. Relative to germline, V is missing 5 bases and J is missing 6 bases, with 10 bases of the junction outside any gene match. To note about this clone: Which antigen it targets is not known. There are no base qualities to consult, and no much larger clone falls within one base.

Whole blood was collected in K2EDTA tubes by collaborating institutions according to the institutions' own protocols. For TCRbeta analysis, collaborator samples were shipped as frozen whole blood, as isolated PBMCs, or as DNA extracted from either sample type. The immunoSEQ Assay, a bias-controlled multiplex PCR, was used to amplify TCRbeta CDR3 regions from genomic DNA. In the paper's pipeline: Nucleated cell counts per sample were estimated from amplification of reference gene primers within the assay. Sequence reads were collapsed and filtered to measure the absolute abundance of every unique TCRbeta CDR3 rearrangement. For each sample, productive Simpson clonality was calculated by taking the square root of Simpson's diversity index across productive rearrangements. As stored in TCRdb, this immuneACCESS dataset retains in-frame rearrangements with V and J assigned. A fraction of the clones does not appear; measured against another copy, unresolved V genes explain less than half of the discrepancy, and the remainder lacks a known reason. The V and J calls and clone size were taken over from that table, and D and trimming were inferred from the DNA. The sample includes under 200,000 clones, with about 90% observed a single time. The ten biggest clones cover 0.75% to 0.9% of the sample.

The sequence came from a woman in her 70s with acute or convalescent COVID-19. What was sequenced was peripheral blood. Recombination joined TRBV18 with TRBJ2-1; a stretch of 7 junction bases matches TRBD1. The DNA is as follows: TGTGCCAGCTCATCACAGGGGCCCCCAGTCAATGAGCAGTTCTTC. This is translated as CASSSQGPPVNEQFF.